This T cell receptor beta chain was retrieved from a study of cytomegalovirus exposure and HLA in healthy donors. Germline CDR1 and CDR2: SGHNT and YYREEE (reference sequence). With V trimmed by 3 bases and J by 6 bases, 4 bases remained unmatched. This CDR3 is 14 amino acids long. Broader study findings: According to reports, the classifier identified cytomegalovirus status with high specificity and sensitivity.

PCR primers comprised 60 Vbeta and 13 Jbeta primers. The data were produced by immunoSEQ multiplex PCR, yet TCRdb's version contains in-frame clones alone and is incomplete. The data contain 150,000 to 200,000 clones, roughly 70% of them singletons. A remark on this clone: No antigen is known for it.

V is TRBV5-4 and J is TRBJ2-1, with 9 bases fitting TRBD1. Sequencing was carried out using PBMCs. This clonotype was obtained from a girl under 18 in good health and CMV-seronegative. Written as DNA, the CDR3 is TGTGCCAGCAGCTCTGGGACAGGGCCCAATGAGCAGTTCTTC. Its translation: CASSSGTGPNEQFF.